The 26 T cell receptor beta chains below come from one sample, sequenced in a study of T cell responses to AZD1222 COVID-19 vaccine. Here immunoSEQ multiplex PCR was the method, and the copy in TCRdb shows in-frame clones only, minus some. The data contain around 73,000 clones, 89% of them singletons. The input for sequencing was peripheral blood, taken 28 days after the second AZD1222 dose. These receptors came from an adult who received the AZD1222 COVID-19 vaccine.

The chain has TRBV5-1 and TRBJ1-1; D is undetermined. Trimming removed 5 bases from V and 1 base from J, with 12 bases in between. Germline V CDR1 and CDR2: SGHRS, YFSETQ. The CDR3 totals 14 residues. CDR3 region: CASRPYGSNTEAFF. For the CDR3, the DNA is TGCGCCAGCAGGCCATACGGGTCGAACACTGAAGCTTTCTTT.

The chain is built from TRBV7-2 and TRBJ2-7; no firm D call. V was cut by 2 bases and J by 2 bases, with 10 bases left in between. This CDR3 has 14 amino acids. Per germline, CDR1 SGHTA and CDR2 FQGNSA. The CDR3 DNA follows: TGTGCCAGCAGCTTACCCCTTGGGGCCTACGAGCAGTACTTC. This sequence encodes CASSLPLGAYEQYF. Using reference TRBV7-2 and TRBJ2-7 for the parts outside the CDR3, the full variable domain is GAGVSQSPSNKVTEKGKDVELRCDPISGHTALYWYRQSLGQGLEFLIYFQGNSAPDKSGLPSDRFSAERTGGSVSTLTIQRTQQEDSAVYLCASSLPLGAYEQYFGPGTRLTVT.

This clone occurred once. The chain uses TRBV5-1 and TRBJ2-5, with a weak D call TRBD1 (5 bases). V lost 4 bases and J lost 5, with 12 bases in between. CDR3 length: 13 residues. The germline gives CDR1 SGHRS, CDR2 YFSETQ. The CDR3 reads CASSRKPGETQYF. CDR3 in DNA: TGCGCCAGCAGCCGAAAGCCAGGGGAGACCCAGTACTTC.

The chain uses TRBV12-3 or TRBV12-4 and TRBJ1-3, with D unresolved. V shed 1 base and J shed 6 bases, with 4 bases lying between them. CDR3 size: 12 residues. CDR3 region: CASSLVPNTIYF. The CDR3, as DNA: TGTGCCAGCAGTTTAGTGCCAAACACCATATATTTT.

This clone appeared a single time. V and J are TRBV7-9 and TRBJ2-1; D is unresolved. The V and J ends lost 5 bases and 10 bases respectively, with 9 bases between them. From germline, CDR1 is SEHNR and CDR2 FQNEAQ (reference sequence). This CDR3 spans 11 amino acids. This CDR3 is CASSPLWEQFF. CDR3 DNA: TGTGCCAGCAGCCCCCTCTGGGAGCAGTTCTTC.

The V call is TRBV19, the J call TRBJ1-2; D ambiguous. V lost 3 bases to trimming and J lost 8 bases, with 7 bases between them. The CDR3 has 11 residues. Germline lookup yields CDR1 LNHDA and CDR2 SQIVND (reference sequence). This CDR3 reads CASSMVRGYTF. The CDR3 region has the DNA TGTGCCAGTAGTATGGTGAGGGGCTACACCTTC.

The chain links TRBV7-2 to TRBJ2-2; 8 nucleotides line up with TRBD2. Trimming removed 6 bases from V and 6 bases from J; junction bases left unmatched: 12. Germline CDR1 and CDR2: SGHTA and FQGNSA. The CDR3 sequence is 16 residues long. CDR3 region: CASRSPTSEVSGELFF. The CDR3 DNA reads TGTGCCAGCAGATCTCCGACTAGCGAGGTCTCCGGGGAGCTGTTTTTT.

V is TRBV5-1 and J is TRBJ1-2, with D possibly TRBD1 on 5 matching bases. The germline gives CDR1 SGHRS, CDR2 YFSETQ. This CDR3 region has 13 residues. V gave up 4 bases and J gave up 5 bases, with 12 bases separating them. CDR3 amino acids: CASSQHPGYGYTF. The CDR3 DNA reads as TGCGCCAGCAGCCAGCATCCAGGGTATGGCTACACCTTC.

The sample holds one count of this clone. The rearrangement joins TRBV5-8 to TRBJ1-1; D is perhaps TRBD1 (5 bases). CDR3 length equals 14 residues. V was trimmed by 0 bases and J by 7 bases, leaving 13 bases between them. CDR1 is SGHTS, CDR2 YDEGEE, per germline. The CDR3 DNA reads TGTGCCAGCAGCTTGGGCAGGGTTCTTGGTGAAGCTTTCTTT. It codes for CASSLGRVLGEAFF.

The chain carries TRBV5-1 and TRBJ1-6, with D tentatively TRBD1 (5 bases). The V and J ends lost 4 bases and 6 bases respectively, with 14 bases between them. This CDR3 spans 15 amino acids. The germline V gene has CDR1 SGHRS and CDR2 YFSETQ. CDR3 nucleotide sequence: TGCGCCAGCAGCCCCTCCCAGGGTCCTAATTCACCCCTCCACTTT. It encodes CASSPSQGPNSPLHF.

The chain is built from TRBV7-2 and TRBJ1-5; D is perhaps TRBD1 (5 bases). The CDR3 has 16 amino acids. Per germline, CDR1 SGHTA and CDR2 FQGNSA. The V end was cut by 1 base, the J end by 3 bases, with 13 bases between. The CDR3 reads CASSLEMGGVNQPQHF. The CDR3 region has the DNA TGTGCCAGCAGCTTAGAAATGGGGGGTGTCAATCAGCCCCAGCATTTT.

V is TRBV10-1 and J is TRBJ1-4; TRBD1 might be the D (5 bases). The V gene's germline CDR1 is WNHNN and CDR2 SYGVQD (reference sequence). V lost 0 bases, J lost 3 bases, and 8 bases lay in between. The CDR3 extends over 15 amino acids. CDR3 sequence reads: CASSESGVPNEKLFF. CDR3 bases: TGCGCCAGCAGTGAGTCGGGGGTTCCTAATGAAAAACTGTTTTTT.

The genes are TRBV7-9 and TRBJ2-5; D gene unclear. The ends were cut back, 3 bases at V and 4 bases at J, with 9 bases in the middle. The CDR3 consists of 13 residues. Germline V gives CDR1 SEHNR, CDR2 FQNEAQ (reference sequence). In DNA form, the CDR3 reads TGTGCCAGCAGCTTGGGCACAATAGAGACCCAGTACTTC. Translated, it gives CASSLGTIETQYF.

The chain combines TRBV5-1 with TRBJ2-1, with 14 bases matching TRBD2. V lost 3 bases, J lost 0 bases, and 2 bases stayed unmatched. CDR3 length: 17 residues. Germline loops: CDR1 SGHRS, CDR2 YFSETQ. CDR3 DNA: TGCGCCAGCAGCTGGACTAGCGGGGGGAGCTCCTACAATGAGCAGTTCTTC. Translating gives CASSWTSGGSSYNEQFF.

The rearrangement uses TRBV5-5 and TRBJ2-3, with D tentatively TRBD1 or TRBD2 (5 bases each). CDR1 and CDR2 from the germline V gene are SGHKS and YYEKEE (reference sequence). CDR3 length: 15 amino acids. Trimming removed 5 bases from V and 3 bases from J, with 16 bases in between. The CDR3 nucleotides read TGTGCCAGCAGATTCGACCCGGGACGGACAGATACGCAGTATTTT. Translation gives CASRFDPGRTDTQYF. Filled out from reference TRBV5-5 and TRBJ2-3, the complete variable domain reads DAGVTQSPTHLIKTRGQQVTLRCSPISGHKSVSWYQQVLGQGPQFIFQYYEKEERGRGNFPDRFSARQFPNYSSELNVNALLLGDSALYLCASRFDPGRTDTQYFGPGTRLTVL.

CDR3 sequence: CASSPGRELFF. The CDR3 DNA follows: TGTGCCAGCAGCCCCGGTCGGGAGCTGTTTTTT. The V and J genes are TRBV9 and TRBJ2-2; no clear D. Germline V gives CDR1 SGDLS, CDR2 YYNGEE. V lost 4 bases and J lost 9, with 7 bases in between. The CDR3 is 11 amino acids. The full variable domain, with the rest looked up from reference TRBV9 and TRBJ2-2, is DSGVTQTPKHLITATGQRVTLRCSPRSGDLSVYWYQQSLDQGLQFLIQYYNGEERAKGNILERFSAQQFPDLHSELNLSSLELGDSALYFCASSPGRELFFGEGSRLTVL.

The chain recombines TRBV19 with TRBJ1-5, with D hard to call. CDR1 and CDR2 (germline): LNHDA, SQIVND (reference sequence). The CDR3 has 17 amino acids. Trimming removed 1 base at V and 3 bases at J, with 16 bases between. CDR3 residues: CASSIGGIGQANQPQHF. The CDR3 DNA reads TGTGCCAGTAGTATAGGGGGAATCGGGCAGGCCAATCAGCCCCAGCATTTT.

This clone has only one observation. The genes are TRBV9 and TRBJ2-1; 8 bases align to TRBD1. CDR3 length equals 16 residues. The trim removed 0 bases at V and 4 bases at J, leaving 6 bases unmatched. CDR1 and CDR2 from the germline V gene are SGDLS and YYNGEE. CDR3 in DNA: TGTGCCAGCAGCGTAGCGGGACAGGAGTTTTACAATGAGCAGTTCTTC. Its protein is CASSVAGQEFYNEQFF.

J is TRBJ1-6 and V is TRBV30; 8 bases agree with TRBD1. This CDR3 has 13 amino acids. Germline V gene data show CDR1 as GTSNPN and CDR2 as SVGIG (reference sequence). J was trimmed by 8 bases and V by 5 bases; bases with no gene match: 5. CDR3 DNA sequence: TGTGCCTGGGCGGCAGGGGGCGATTCACCCCTCCACTTT. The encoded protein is CAWAAGGDSPLHF. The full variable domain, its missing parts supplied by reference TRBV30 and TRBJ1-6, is SQTIHQWPATLVQPVGSPLSLECTVEGTSNPNLYWYRQAAGRGLQLLFYSVGIGQISSEVPQNLSASRPQDRQFILSSKKLLLSDSGFYLCAWAAGGDSPLHFGNGTRLTVT.

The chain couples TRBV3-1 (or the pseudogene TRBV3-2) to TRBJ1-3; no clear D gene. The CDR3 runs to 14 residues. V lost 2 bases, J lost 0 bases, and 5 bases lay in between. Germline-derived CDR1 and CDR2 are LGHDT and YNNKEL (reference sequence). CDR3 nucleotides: TGTGCCAGCAGCCAACGCAGCTCTGGAAACACCATATATTTT. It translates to CASSQRSSGNTIYF.

The chain's CDR3 is CASSYGGEQFF. Here the CDR3 DNA reads TGTGCCAGCAGTTACGGTGGCGAGCAGTTCTTC. V gene TRBV6-5 combines with J gene TRBJ2-1; D not resolved. The CDR3 has 11 residues. Deletions cut 2 bases from V and 10 bases from J, with 6 bases between. CDR1 and CDR2 (germline): MNHEY, SVGAGI.

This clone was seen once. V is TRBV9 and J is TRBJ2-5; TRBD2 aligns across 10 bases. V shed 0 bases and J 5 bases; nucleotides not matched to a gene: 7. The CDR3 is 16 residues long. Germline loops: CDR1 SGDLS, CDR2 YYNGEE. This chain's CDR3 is CASSVGAGGPSETQYF. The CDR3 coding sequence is TGTGCCAGCAGCGTAGGAGCGGGAGGGCCCAGTGAGACCCAGTACTTC. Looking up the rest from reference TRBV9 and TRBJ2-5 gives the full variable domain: DSGVTQTPKHLITATGQRVTLRCSPRSGDLSVYWYQQSLDQGLQFLIQYYNGEERAKGNILERFSAQQFPDLHSELNLSSLELGDSALYFCASSVGAGGPSETQYFGPGTRLLVL.

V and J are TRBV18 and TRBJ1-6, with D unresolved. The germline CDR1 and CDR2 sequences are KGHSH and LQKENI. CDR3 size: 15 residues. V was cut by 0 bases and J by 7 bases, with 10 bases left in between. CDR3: CASSPPPGLNSPLHF. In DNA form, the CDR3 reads TGTGCCAGCTCACCACCCCCGGGCCTGAATTCACCCCTCCACTTT.

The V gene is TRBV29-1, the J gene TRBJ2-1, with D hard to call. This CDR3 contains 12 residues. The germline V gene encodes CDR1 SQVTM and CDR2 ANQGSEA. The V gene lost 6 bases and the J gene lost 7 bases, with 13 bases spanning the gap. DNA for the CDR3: TGCAGCGTAACCGAGGTGGCAAATGAGCAGTTCTTC. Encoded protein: CSVTEVANEQFF.

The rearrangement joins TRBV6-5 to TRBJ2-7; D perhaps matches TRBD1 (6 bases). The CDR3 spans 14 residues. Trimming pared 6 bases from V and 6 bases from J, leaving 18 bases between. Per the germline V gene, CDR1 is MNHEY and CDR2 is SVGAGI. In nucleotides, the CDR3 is TGTGCCAGCAGAGGGAAGACAGGTTTCCTCGAGCAGTACTTC. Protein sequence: CASRGKTGFLEQYF.

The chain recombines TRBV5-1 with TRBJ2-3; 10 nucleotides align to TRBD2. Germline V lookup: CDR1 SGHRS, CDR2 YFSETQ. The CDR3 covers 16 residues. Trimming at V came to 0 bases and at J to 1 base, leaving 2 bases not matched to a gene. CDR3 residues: CASSLATSGGTDTQYF. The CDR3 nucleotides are TGCGCCAGCAGCTTGGCCACTAGCGGGGGCACAGATACGCAGTATTTT.